Listed below are T cell receptor beta chains from one sample, sequenced in a study of T cell responses to AZD1222 COVID-19 vaccine. Repertoires were generated with immunoSEQ multiplex PCR, while TCRdb's copy carries only in-frame clones and drops some. Of 100,000 to 150,000 clones in the sample, around nine tenths are singletons; the top ten hold 0.85% to 1.3%. The input for sequencing was peripheral blood, taken 28 days after the second AZD1222 dose. The source is an adult who received the AZD1222 COVID-19 vaccine. Each CDR3 is given with its conserved first and last residue.

CDR3aa	len	j_gene	v_gene
CASSSLEAGGPYNEQFF	17	TRBJ2-1	TRBV6-2/TRBV6-3
CSVGLTAEKLFF	12	TRBJ1-4	TRBV29-1
CASSRRQVGDEQYF	14	TRBJ2-7	TRBV14
CASSELGKGYTF	12	TRBJ1-2	TRBV6-1
CASSLVRSFQETQYF	15	TRBJ2-5	TRBV7-9
CASSIDGLADTQYF	14	TRBJ2-3	TRBV19
CASSHRFQAGELFF	14	TRBJ2-2	TRBV19
CATSAQDLNLSGYTF	15	TRBJ1-2	TRBV24-1
CASSQEGGAGTEAFF	15	TRBJ1-1	TRBV4-3
CASTDRTGNTIYF	13	TRBJ1-3	TRBV5-1
CASSPEGEKLFF	12	TRBJ1-4	TRBV18
CASKGPESRGPGGYTF	16	TRBJ1-2	TRBV9
CASSRGTGRVGYTF	14	TRBJ1-2	TRBV3-1/TRBV3-2
CSVRGAGGYTF	11	TRBJ1-2	TRBV29-1
CATSRDITGNTIYF	14	TRBJ1-3	TRBV15